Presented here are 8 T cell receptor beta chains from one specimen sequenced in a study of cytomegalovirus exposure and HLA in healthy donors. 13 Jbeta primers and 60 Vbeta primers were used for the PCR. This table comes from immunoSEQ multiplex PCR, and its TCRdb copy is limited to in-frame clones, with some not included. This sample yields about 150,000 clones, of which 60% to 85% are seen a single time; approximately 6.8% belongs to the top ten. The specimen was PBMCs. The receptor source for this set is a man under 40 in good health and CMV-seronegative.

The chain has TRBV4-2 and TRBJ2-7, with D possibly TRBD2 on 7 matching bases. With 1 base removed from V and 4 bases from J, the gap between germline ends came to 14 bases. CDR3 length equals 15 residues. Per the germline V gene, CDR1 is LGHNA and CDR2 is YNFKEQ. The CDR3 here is CASSQGGGGGYEQYF. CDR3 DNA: TGTGCCAGCAGCCAAGGGGGAGGGGGAGGGTACGAGCAGTACTTC.

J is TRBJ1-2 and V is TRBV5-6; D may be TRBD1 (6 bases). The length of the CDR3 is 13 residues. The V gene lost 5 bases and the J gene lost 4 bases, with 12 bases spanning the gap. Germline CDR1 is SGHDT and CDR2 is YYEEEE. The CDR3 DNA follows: TGTGCCAGCAGGGCGACAGGACCCTATGGCTACACCTTC. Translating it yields CASRATGPYGYTF. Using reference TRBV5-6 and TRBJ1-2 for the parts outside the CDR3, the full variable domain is DAGVTQSPTHLIKTRGQQVTLRCSPKSGHDTVSWYQQALGQGPQFIFQYYEEEERQRGNFPDRFSGHQFPNYSSELNVNALLLGDSALYLCASRATGPYGYTFGSGTRLTVV.

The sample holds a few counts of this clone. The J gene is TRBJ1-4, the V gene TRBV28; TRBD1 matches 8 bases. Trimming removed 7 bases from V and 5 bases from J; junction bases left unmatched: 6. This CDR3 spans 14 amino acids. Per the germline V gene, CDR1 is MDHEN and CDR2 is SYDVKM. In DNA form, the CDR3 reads TGTGCCAGCAACAGACAGGGGCAGAATGAAAAACTGTTTTTT. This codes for CASNRQGQNEKLFF.

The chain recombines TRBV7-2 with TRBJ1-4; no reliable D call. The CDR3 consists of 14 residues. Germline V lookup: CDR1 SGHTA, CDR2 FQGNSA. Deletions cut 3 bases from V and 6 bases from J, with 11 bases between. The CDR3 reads CASSLVGSYEKLFF. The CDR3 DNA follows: TGTGCCAGCAGCTTGGTTGGCAGTTATGAAAAACTGTTTTTT.

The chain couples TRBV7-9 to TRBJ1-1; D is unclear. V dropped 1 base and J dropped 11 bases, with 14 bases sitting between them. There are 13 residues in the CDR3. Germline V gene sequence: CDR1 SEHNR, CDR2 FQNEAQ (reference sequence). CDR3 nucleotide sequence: TGTGCCAGCAGCTTAGACCAGGCTTCTGGGGCTTTCTTT. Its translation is CASSLDQASGAFF.

This chain's CDR3 is CAWRRTEAFF. CDR3 coding DNA: TGTGCCTGGAGGAGGACTGAAGCTTTCTTT. This chain links TRBV30 with TRBJ1-1; D not resolved. Germline CDR1 reads GTSNPN; CDR2 reads SVGIG (reference sequence). Trimming pared 3 bases from V and 5 bases from J, leaving 4 bases between. The CDR3 is 10 residues long. The entire variable domain, with the rest obtained from reference TRBV30 and TRBJ1-1, is as follows: SQTIHQWPATLVQPVGSPLSLECTVEGTSNPNLYWYRQAAGRGLQLLFYSVGIGQISSEVPQNLSASRPQDRQFILSSKKLLLSDSGFYLCAWRRTEAFFGQGTRLTVV.

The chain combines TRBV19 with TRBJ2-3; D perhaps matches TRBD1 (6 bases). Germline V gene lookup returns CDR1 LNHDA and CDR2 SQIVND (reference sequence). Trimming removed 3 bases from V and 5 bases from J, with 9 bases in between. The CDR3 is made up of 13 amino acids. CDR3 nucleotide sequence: TGTGCCAGTAGTATCCAGGGGCGAGATACGCAGTATTTT. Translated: CASSIQGRDTQYF.

CDR3 loop: CASSYSLSGADTQYF. The CDR3 DNA follows: TGTGCCAGCAGTTACTCGTTGAGCGGGGCAGATACGCAGTATTTT. The rearrangement uses TRBV6-5 and TRBJ2-3, with 7 positions matching TRBD2. V lost 0 bases, J lost 4 bases, and 4 bases stayed unmatched. The CDR3 is 15 amino acids. Germline loops: CDR1 MNHEY, CDR2 SVGAGI.